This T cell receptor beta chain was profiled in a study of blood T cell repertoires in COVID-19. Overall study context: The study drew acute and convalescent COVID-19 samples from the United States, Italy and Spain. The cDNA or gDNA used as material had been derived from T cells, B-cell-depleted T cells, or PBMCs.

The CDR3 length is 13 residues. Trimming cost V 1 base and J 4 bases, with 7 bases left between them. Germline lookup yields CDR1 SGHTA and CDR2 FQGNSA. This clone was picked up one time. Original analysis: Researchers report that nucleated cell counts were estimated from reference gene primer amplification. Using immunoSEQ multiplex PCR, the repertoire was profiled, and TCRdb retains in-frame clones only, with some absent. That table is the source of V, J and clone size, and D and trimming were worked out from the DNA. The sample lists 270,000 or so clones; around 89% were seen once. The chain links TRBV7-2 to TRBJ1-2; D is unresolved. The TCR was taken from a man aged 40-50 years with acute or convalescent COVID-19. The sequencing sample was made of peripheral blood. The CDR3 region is CASSLVTPYGYTF. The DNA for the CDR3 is TGTGCCAGCAGCTTAGTGACTCCCTATGGCTACACCTTC.